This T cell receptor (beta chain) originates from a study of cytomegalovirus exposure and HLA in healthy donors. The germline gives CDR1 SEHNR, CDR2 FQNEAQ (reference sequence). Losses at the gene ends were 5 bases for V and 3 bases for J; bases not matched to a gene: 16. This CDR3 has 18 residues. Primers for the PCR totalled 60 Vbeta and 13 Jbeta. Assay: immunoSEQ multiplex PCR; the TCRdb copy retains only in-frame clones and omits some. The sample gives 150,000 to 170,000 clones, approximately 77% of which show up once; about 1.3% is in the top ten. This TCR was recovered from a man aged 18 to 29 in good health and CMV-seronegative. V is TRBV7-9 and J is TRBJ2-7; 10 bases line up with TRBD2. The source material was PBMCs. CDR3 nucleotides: TGTGCCAGCAGCCCCAGCGGGAGGGTCTCTCTTCAGAACTACGAGCAGTACTTC. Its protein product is CASSPSGRVSLQNYEQYF.